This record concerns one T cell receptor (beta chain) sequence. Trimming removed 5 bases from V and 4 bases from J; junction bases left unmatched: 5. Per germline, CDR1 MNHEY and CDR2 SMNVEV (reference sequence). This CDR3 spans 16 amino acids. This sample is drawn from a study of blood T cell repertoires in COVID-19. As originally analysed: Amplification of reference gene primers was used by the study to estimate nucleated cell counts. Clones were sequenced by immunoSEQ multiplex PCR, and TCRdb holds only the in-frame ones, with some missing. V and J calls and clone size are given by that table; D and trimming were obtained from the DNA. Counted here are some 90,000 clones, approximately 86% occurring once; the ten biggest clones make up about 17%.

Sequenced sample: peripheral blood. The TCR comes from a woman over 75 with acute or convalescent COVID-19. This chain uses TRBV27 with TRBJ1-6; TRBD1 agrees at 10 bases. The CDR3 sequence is CASSGQGGFYNSPLHF. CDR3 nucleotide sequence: TGTGCCAGCAGTGGACAGGGGGGTTTTTATAATTCACCCCTCCACTTT.